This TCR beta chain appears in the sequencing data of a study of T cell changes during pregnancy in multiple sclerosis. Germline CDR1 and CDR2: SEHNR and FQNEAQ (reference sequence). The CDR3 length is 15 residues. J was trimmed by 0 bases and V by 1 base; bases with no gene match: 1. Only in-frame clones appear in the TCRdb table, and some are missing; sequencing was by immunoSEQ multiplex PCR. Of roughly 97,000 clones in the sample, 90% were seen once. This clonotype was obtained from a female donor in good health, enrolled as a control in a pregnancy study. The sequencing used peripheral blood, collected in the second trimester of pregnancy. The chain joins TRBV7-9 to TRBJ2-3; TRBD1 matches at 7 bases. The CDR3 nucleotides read TGTGCCAGCAGCTTAGGACAGGGTAGCACAGATACGCAGTATTTT. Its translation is CASSLGQGSTDTQYF.